This T cell receptor beta chain was recovered during a study of OX40 agonist ivuxolimab in advanced cancers. Some clones are missing from TCRdb's copy, which holds only in-frame ones; the method was immunoSEQ multiplex PCR. This table holds about 67,000 clones, about 90% found once. The V end lost 1 base, the J end lost 0 bases, and 6 bases lay between the germline ends. The CDR3 has 15 amino acids. Germline values: CDR1 SNHLY, CDR2 FYNNEI. Sampling of blood occurred at baseline, cycle 4 day 1, and cycle 7 day 1. The study's findings and limits: In the 0.1 to 3.0 mg/kg range, CD4+ and CD8+ blood T cells had expanded clonally by week 6.

A note on this clone: Its antigen is as yet unknown.

The starting material was CD4+ or CD8+ T cells sorted from blood, obtained in a trial of the OX40 agonist ivuxolimab. V is TRBV2 and J is TRBJ2-2; D call uncertain. The receptor comes from an adult with an advanced solid tumor such as melanoma, head and neck, liver or kidney cancer. This CDR3 reads CASSEVPANTGELFF. The CDR3 region has the DNA TGTGCCAGCAGTGAAGTCCCTGCGAACACCGGGGAGCTGTTTTTT. The full variable domain, in which reference TRBV2 and TRBJ2-2 provide the parts outside the CDR3, is EPEVTQTPSHQVTQMGQEVILRCVPISNHLYFYWYRQILGQKVEFLVSFYNNEISEKSEIFDDQFSVERPDGSNFTLKIRSTKLEDSAMYFCASSEVPANTGELFFGEGSRLTVL.